These 4 T cell receptor beta chains were all obtained from the same sample, sequenced in a study of vaccination effects on CD4 cells after COVID-19. The data were produced by immunoSEQ multiplex PCR, yet TCRdb's version contains in-frame clones alone and is incomplete. The profile shows about 41,000 clones, around 68% of them singletons. For these TCRs, the target antigens are not known. Under the ViraFEST assay, PBMC were stimulated with viral peptide pools so that antigen-specific CD4+ T cells expanded. Sequencing was performed afterwards. Isolation of CD4+ T cells took place after 10 days of culture. Prior SARS-CoV-2 infection was absent in the vaccine recipients, as shown by negative nucleocapsid antibodies. Here the sequenced sample was CD4+ T cells from PBMCs cultured with HCoV-OC43 spike peptides, taken before COVID-19 vaccination. As to subset: HCoV-OC43 spike overlapping peptide pool stimulation. These receptors were collected from a human donor who received a COVID-19 vaccine.

V gene TRBV19 combines with J gene TRBJ2-1, with D perhaps TRBD1 or TRBD2 (6 bases each). With 4 bases removed from V and 2 bases from J, the gap between germline ends came to 21 bases. Germline V gene data show CDR1 as LNHDA and CDR2 as SQIVND (reference sequence). The CDR3 extends over 18 amino acids. CDR3 sequence reads: CASSRGASLRGAYNEQFF. The CDR3 bases are TGTGCCAGTAGTAGGGGGGCTAGTCTAAGGGGAGCCTACAATGAGCAGTTCTTC.

This clone was detected a few times. The rearrangement uses TRBV7-2 and TRBJ1-2; tentatively, D is TRBD1 (5 bases). The CDR3 totals 16 residues. Trimming stripped 2 bases from V and 2 bases from J, with 15 bases between. The germline V gene encodes CDR1 SGHTA and CDR2 FQGNSA. CDR3 sequence reads: CASSLPPGKVNYGYTF. The CDR3 coding sequence is TGTGCCAGCAGCTTACCCCCAGGGAAGGTGAACTATGGCTACACCTTC.

This clone was observed a few times. The genes are TRBV12-3 or TRBV12-4 and TRBJ1-2; the D gene is possibly TRBD1 (6 bases). V gave up 6 bases and J gave up 6 bases, with 14 bases separating them. The CDR3 runs 13 residues. CDR3 bases: TGTGCCAGCAGCGTCCAGGGGTGGAATGGCTACACCTTC. Translated: CASSVQGWNGYTF.

The chain uses TRBV10-3 and TRBJ1-5; the D is unclear. Trimming shortened V by 3 bases and J by 7 bases, and 13 bases separated the two germline ends. Germline CDR1 reads ENHRY; CDR2 reads SYGVKD. The CDR3 totals 14 residues. In DNA form, the CDR3 reads TGTGCCATCAGTGAAAGTCCCGAAGACCAGCCCCAGCATTTT. Translated: CAISESPEDQPQHF.